A single sample is the source of the 3 T cell receptor beta chains below, sequenced in a study of blood T cell repertoires in COVID-19. Libraries were prepared by immunoSEQ multiplex PCR; TCRdb keeps only in-frame clonotypes and omits some of them. This table has around 330,000 clones, roughly 90% appearing once. Sequenced: peripheral blood. These receptors all stem from a woman aged 50 to 65 with active or convalescent COVID-19.

V is TRBV5-1 and J is TRBJ2-1; 11 bases are shared with TRBD2. The J segment lost 7 bases and the V segment lost 2 bases, leaving 5 bases of the junction unmatched. This CDR3 is built from 15 residues. Germline lookup yields CDR1 SGHRS and CDR2 YFSETQ. Here the CDR3 DNA reads TGCGCCAGCAGCTTAACTAGCGGGAGTAGAAATGAGCAGTTCTTC. This gives the protein CASSLTSGSRNEQFF. Full variable domain (missing parts from reference TRBV5-1 and TRBJ2-1): KAGVTQTPRYLIKTRGQQVTLSCSPISGHRSVSWYQQTPGQGLQFLFEYFSETQRNKGNFPGRFSGRQFSNSRSEMNVSTLELGDSALYLCASSLTSGSRNEQFFGPGTRLTVL.

This clone was counted only a few times. This chain joins TRBV28 and TRBJ2-7, with 15 bases identical to TRBD2. From germline, CDR1 is MDHEN and CDR2 SYDVKM. Trimming at V came to 5 bases and at J to 7 bases, leaving 6 bases not matched to a gene. This CDR3 has 15 amino acids. The CDR3 region has the DNA TGTGCCAGCAGTCAGGGACTAGCGGGGGGTTTTGAGCAGTACTTC. Amino acid sequence: CASSQGLAGGFEQYF. The variable domain in full, with the rest retrieved from reference TRBV28 and TRBJ2-7, is DVKVTQSSRYLVKRTGEKVFLECVQDMDHENMFWYRQDPGLGLRLIYFSYDVKMKEKGDIPEGYSVSREKKERFSLILESASTNQTSMYLCASSQGLAGGFEQYFGPGTRLTVT.

The gene calls are TRBV19 and TRBJ1-2; 10 nucleotides agree with TRBD1. The CDR3 covers 14 residues. The germline CDR1 and CDR2 sequences are LNHDA and SQIVND (reference sequence). Unmatched junction bases numbered 8, after V lost 5 bases and J lost 8 bases. This CDR3 reads CASSADRDRGGYTF. In DNA, the CDR3 is TGTGCCAGTAGTGCGGACCGGGACAGGGGAGGCTACACCTTC. The full variable domain, with the rest looked up from reference TRBV19 and TRBJ1-2, is DGGITQSPKYLFRKEGQNVTLSCEQNLNHDAMYWYRQDPGQGLRLIYYSQIVNDFQKGDIAEGYSVSREKKESFPLTVTSAQKNPTAFYLCASSADRDRGGYTFGSGTRLTVV.